The 21 T cell receptor beta chains given below trace back to one sample, sequenced in a study of T cell responses to AZD1222 COVID-19 vaccine. This table comes from immunoSEQ multiplex PCR, and its TCRdb copy is limited to in-frame clones, with some not included. The profile shows 120,000 or so clones, about 89% of them singletons. The sample consisted of peripheral blood, taken on day 0 of MenACWY control vaccination. The receptors originated from an adult in good health.

J is TRBJ2-7 and V is TRBV5-1; D uncertain. The CDR3 totals 15 residues. V was clipped by 4 bases and J by 0 bases, with 14 bases between them. Germline V lookup: CDR1 SGHRS, CDR2 YFSETQ. The CDR3 loop reads CASSPRPGSSYEQYF. CDR3 nucleotides: TGCGCCAGCAGCCCCCGCCCCGGCAGCTCCTACGAGCAGTACTTC. The full variable domain, with the rest looked up from reference TRBV5-1 and TRBJ2-7, is KAGVTQTPRYLIKTRGQQVTLSCSPISGHRSVSWYQQTPGQGLQFLFEYFSETQRNKGNFPGRFSGRQFSNSRSEMNVSTLELGDSALYLCASSPRPGSSYEQYFGPGTRLTVT.

The chain carries TRBV7-9 and TRBJ1-2; D perhaps matches TRBD1 (5 bases). V shed 3 bases and J shed 4 bases, with 12 bases lying between them. Germline assignment: CDR1 SEHNR and CDR2 FQNEAQ (reference sequence). The CDR3 length is 14 residues. The CDR3 bases are TGTGCCAGCAGCTTGGAGACAGAGAGCTATGGCTACACCTTC. Residues: CASSLETESYGYTF.

This clone was detected only once. The chain links TRBV11-1 to TRBJ2-1; 9 bases map to TRBD2. The CDR3 is made up of 14 amino acids. After removal of 6 bases from V and 2 bases from J, the junction contained 2 bases not matched to a gene. Germline V gene data show CDR1 as SGHAT and CDR2 as FQDESV (reference sequence). The CDR3 protein is CASSQREAYNEQFF. The CDR3 nucleotides read TGTGCCAGCAGTCAGCGGGAGGCCTACAATGAGCAGTTCTTC.

Only one count was recorded for this clone. The chain joins TRBV5-1 to TRBJ1-1; D not certain. Trimming pared 1 base from V and 10 bases from J, leaving 17 bases between. The germline V gene has CDR1 SGHRS and CDR2 YFSETQ. CDR3 length: 14 residues. As DNA, the CDR3 is TGCGCCAGCAGCTTGCCCTCCGGTCAACCGGGAGCTTTCTTT. Its translation: CASSLPSGQPGAFF.

The chain links TRBV4-2 to TRBJ2-2; D is possibly TRBD1 (6 bases). Germline lookup yields CDR1 LGHNA and CDR2 YNFKEQ. This CDR3 contains 16 residues. V lost 5 bases, J lost 1 base, and 14 bases lay in between. The CDR3 spells CASSKPVGQNTGELFF. The DNA for the CDR3 is TGTGCCAGCAGCAAGCCCGTGGGACAGAACACCGGGGAGCTGTTTTTT.

This chain links TRBV6-5 with TRBJ2-7, with 9 bases identical to TRBD2. The CDR3 sequence is 15 residues long. Germline CDR1 MNHEY, CDR2 SVGAGI. The trim removed 4 bases at V and 7 bases at J, leaving 11 bases unmatched. Written as DNA, the CDR3 is TGTGCCAGCAGTTCGACGGCGGGAGGGCCGGATGAGCAGTACTTC. Translated: CASSSTAGGPDEQYF.

V usage is TRBV5-1 and J usage is TRBJ2-7; D gene unclear. Deletions cut 1 base from V and 4 bases from J, with 9 bases between. The germline gives CDR1 SGHRS, CDR2 YFSETQ. This CDR3 has 13 amino acids. In DNA form, the CDR3 reads TGCGCCAGCAGCTTGTACACGGGTTACGAGCAGTACTTC. Protein: CASSLYTGYEQYF.

The chain has TRBV19 and TRBJ1-2; D not resolved. V was clipped by 5 bases and J by 4 bases, with 8 bases between them. CDR1 and CDR2 (germline): LNHDA, SQIVND (reference sequence). This CDR3 has 12 residues. This CDR3 reads CASSWQTYGYTF. The CDR3 DNA reads as TGTGCCAGTAGTTGGCAGACCTATGGCTACACCTTC.

The rearrangement links TRBV9 to TRBJ2-7; D gene ambiguous. Looked up from germline, CDR1 is SGDLS and CDR2 is YYNGEE. This CDR3 spans 15 amino acids. V dropped 0 bases and J dropped 0 bases, with 10 bases sitting between them. Here the CDR3 DNA reads TGTGCCAGCAGCGTAGGGGAAGGGAACTCCTACGAGCAGTACTTC. This codes for CASSVGEGNSYEQYF. Looking up the rest from reference TRBV9 and TRBJ2-7 gives the full variable domain: DSGVTQTPKHLITATGQRVTLRCSPRSGDLSVYWYQQSLDQGLQFLIQYYNGEERAKGNILERFSAQQFPDLHSELNLSSLELGDSALYFCASSVGEGNSYEQYFGPGTRLTVT.

The chain employs TRBV27 and TRBJ2-7; the match to TRBD1 covers 7 bases. CDR3 length equals 17 residues. V shed 2 bases and J 2 bases; nucleotides not matched to a gene: 12. CDR1 and CDR2 (germline): MNHEY, SMNVEV (reference sequence). The CDR3 sequence: CASSLAPPDRYPYEQYF. CDR3 nucleotide sequence: TGTGCCAGCAGTTTAGCCCCTCCGGACAGGTACCCCTACGAGCAGTACTTC.

This chain links TRBV3-1 (or the pseudogene TRBV3-2) with TRBJ2-7; 7 nucleotides line up with TRBD2. CDR1 and CDR2 from the germline V gene are LGHDT and YNNKEL (reference sequence). This CDR3 comprises 15 residues. V lost 1 base to trimming and J lost 6 bases; unmatched junction nucleotides: 9. CDR3 amino acids: CASSQGGGSPSEQYF. CDR3 bases: TGTGCCAGCAGCCAAGGGGGAGGGAGCCCCAGCGAGCAGTACTTC.

This chain connects TRBV27 to TRBJ1-2; D is unresolved. The CDR3 totals 13 residues. Trimming stripped 5 bases from V and 5 bases from J, with 12 bases between. The germline V gene encodes CDR1 MNHEY and CDR2 SMNVEV (reference sequence). CDR3 in amino acids: CASSPRTDYGYTF. The CDR3 region has the DNA TGTGCCAGCAGTCCACGGACGGATTATGGCTACACCTTC.

Note on this clone: At the DNA level, this CDR3 is encoded by other sequences in the same sample as well. V usage is TRBV11-2 and J usage is TRBJ2-3; unclear D gene. The CDR3 has 12 amino acids. Germline CDR1 reads SGHAT; CDR2 reads FQNNGV. V dropped 1 base and J dropped 3 bases, with 2 bases sitting between them. The CDR3 protein is CASSLGTDTQYF. CDR3 sequence (DNA): TGTGCCAGCAGCTTAGGTACAGATACGCAGTATTTT.

V is TRBV2 and J is TRBJ1-4, with D possibly being TRBD1 (5 bases). Trimming took off 7 bases at V and 2 bases at J, with 8 bases between the two ends. The CDR3 is 13 residues long. Germline V lookup: CDR1 SNHLY, CDR2 FYNNEI. The CDR3 DNA reads as TGTGCCAGCATGACAGTTACTAATGAAAAACTGTTTTTT. Translating it yields CASMTVTNEKLFF.

This rearrangement joins TRBV12-3 or TRBV12-4 to TRBJ2-3, with no clear D. The ends were cut back, 8 bases at V and 2 bases at J, with 5 bases in the middle. CDR3 length equals 11 residues. In DNA, the CDR3 is TGTGCCAGCGGACCCACAGATACGCAGTATTTT. The encoded protein is CASGPTDTQYF.

V is TRBV9 and J is TRBJ2-7; D might be TRBD2 (5 bases). The CDR3 sequence is 15 residues long. Germline CDR1 and CDR2: SGDLS and YYNGEE. Trimming stripped 0 bases from V and 7 bases from J, with 17 bases between. The CDR3 sequence: CASSVAEGSAGEQYF. The CDR3 DNA sequence: TGTGCCAGCAGCGTAGCAGAGGGATCCGCTGGAGAGCAGTACTTC.

The J gene is TRBJ1-4, the V gene TRBV7-2, with TRBD1 matching over 12 bases. Trimming cost V 5 bases and J 7 bases; bases outside gene matches: 2. The germline gives CDR1 SGHTA, CDR2 FQGNSA. The CDR3 sequence is 14 residues long. The CDR3 region has the DNA TGTGCCAGCAGCACGGGACAGGGGGCTGAAAAACTGTTTTTT. It encodes CASSTGQGAEKLFF.

This clone came up a few times. This chain's CDR3 is CATSAQANEQFF. The CDR3, as DNA: TGTGCCACCAGTGCGCAAGCGAATGAGCAGTTCTTC. The chain employs TRBV24-1 and TRBJ2-1; D unresolved. Germline loops: CDR1 KGHDR, CDR2 SFDVKD. V lost 5 bases to trimming and J lost 7 bases, with 8 bases between them. The CDR3 sequence is 12 residues long.

This clone turned up a few times. The CDR3 region is CAISQGGMNTEAFF. The CDR3 region has the DNA TGTGCCATCAGCCAAGGGGGTATGAACACTGAAGCTTTCTTT. The chain recombines TRBV10-3 with TRBJ1-1; D perhaps matches TRBD1 (6 bases). The CDR3 totals 14 residues. CDR1 ENHRY and CDR2 SYGVKD come from the germline V gene. Trimming pared 6 bases from V and 0 bases from J, leaving 11 bases between.

The V gene is TRBV27, the J gene TRBJ1-3; D ambiguous. CDR1 MNHEY and CDR2 SMNVEV come from the germline V gene (reference sequence). CDR3 length: 14 amino acids. Deletions cut 2 bases from V and 0 bases from J, with 5 bases between. CDR3 amino acids: CASSLRSSGNTIYF. As DNA, the CDR3 is TGTGCCAGCAGTTTAAGAAGCTCTGGAAACACCATATATTTT.

V usage is TRBV5-1 and J usage is TRBJ2-5; 12 nucleotides match TRBD1. Germline lookup yields CDR1 SGHRS and CDR2 YFSETQ. V was pared by 4 bases and J by 4 bases, with 8 bases of the junction left unmatched. The CDR3 loop spans 16 amino acids. CDR3 loop: CASSPGTGGAGETQYF. CDR3 sequence (DNA): TGCGCCAGCAGCCCGGGGACAGGGGGCGCGGGAGAGACCCAGTACTTC.